Here is one T cell receptor (beta chain) with its context. The antigen remains undetermined. The source of the sample is a study of T cell responses to AZD1222 COVID-19 vaccine. V shed 5 bases and J shed 1 base, with 15 bases lying between them. This CDR3 is 16 amino acids long. Germline lookup yields CDR1 SNHLY and CDR2 FYNNEI. The protocol was immunoSEQ multiplex PCR, while the TCRdb copy is restricted to in-frame clones and leaves out a portion. The profile shows under 200,000 clones, 90% to 95% of them singletons. General study points: Seropositive AZD1222 recipients at baseline numbered only 6 or 7. Spike-specific TCR breadth and depth were elevated following two AZD1222 doses.

The chain uses TRBV2 and TRBJ1-3; no firm D call. The sequence derives from an adult in good health. Source: peripheral blood, taken on day 0 of AZD1222 vaccination. CDR3 nucleotide sequence: TGTGCCAGCAGTTTAGTTCACGGCTTATCTGGAAACACCATATATTTT. Translated, it gives CASSLVHGLSGNTIYF.